A single sample is the source of the 32 T cell receptor beta chains below, sequenced in a study of response to subunit inactivated influenza vaccine. Via MiXCR, TCRdb re-called the RT-PCR reads, giving one row per CDR3 protein. Of some 500,000 distinct CDR3 sequences detected, around 13% appear once; the ten largest clones hold roughly 14%. The sample was PBMCs from blood, taken 40 to 50 days after vaccination. These receptors were collected from a man in his forties or fifties who received an inactivated influenza vaccine.

On this clonotype itself: At one end the junction does not follow the germline gene, possibly because of a read error. The J gene is TRBJ2-7, the V gene TRBV6-1; TRBD2 agrees at 9 bases. The CDR3 covers 14 residues. CDR1 is MNHNS and CDR2 is SASEGT in the germline V gene. In nucleotides, the CDR3 is TGTGCCGGCAGCGCGCGGTTAGCGGGAGCCGAGCAGTACTTC. It codes for CAGSARLAGAEQYF.

This rearrangement joins TRBV15 to TRBJ2-7; D is unresolved. From germline, CDR1 is LNHNV and CDR2 YYDKDF (reference sequence). Trimming pared 3 bases from V and 2 bases from J, leaving 17 bases between. The CDR3 consists of 16 residues. The CDR3 DNA sequence: TGTGCCACCAGCAGGCGTGGCTGGGCGGAGACCTACGAGCAGTACTTC. It is translated as CATSRRGWAETYEQYF.

The V gene is TRBV12-3 or TRBV12-4, the J gene TRBJ1-5, with D hard to call. The CDR3 covers 13 residues. V lost 3 bases and J lost 10, with 13 bases in between. CDR3: CASSFSSVPPQHF. The CDR3 region has the DNA TGTGCCAGCAGTTTTTCGTCTGTTCCCCCCCAGCATTTT.

This clonotype appeared many times. The V call is TRBV20-1, the J call TRBJ1-1, with 9 bases aligning to TRBD1. Germline V lookup: CDR1 DFQATT, CDR2 SNEGSKA (reference sequence). The CDR3 consists of 16 residues. After removal of 6 bases from V and 4 bases from J, the junction contained 15 bases not matched to a gene. CDR3 in amino acids: CSAPGTGLGSGTEAFF. CDR3 coding DNA: TGCAGTGCCCCCGGGACAGGGCTCGGGTCGGGCACTGAAGCTTTCTTT.

This clonotype was seen a few times. This rearrangement joins TRBV4-1 to TRBJ2-1; TRBD2 matches at 11 bases. The germline gives CDR1 MGHRA, CDR2 YSYEKL. The V and J ends lost 6 bases and 5 bases, in that order; junction bases with no gene match: 0. CDR3 length: 13 residues. Here the CDR3 DNA reads TGCGCCAGCAGGACTAGCGGGAACAATGAGCAGTTCTTC. Amino acid sequence: CASRTSGNNEQFF.

This chain connects TRBV2 to TRBJ2-2; 16 bases map to TRBD2. The CDR3 covers 18 residues. The V segment lost 11 bases and the J segment 7 bases; nucleotides outside the gene matches: 16. Germline lookup yields CDR1 SNHLY and CDR2 FYNNEI. The CDR3 bases are TGTGCCTTCAGTTCGGGACTAGCGGGAGGGCCCGGGGACGGGGAGCTGTTTTTT. This sequence encodes CAFSSGLAGGPGDGELFF.

CDR3 residues: CASSDRGHEQFF. In nucleotides, the CDR3 is TGTGCCAGCAGTGACAGGGGCCATGAGCAGTTCTTC. This rearrangement joins TRBV25-1 to TRBJ2-1; a weak D match, TRBD1 (6 bases). The CDR3 is 12 amino acids. Germline CDR1 MGHDK, CDR2 SYGVNS. The germline V and J ends were trimmed by 3 bases and 8 bases, with 8 bases remaining between them.

The chain is built from TRBV20-1 and TRBJ2-7; D is unclear. The CDR3 loop spans 16 amino acids. V shed 5 bases and J shed 5 bases, with 25 bases lying between them. The V gene's germline CDR1 is DFQATT and CDR2 SNEGSKA (reference sequence). CDR3 DNA sequence: TGCAGTGCTCCGCCTCCTCTCATTAGGGTCCGGGACGAGCAGTACTTC. It encodes CSAPPPLIRVRDEQYF.

This clonotype occurred a few times. The chain recombines TRBV20-1 with TRBJ2-6; D is ambiguous. Germline CDR1 is DFQATT and CDR2 is SNEGSKA (reference sequence). The CDR3 sequence is 16 residues long. The germline V and J ends were trimmed by 1 base and 0 bases, with 10 bases remaining between them. Written as DNA, the CDR3 is TGCAGTGCTAGAGCGTTGTTTAACTCTGGGGCCAACGTCCTGACTTTC. Protein sequence: CSARALFNSGANVLTF.

A few counts support this clonotype. The chain is built from TRBV29-1 and TRBJ2-7, with D possibly TRBD2 on 6 matching bases. Trimming removed 3 bases from V and 3 bases from J, with 15 bases in between. The CDR3 consists of 14 residues. Per the germline V gene, CDR1 is SQVTM and CDR2 is ANQGSEA. The CDR3 is CSVETEGGNYEQYF. CDR3 in DNA: TGCAGCGTTGAGACCGAGGGAGGAAACTACGAGCAGTACTTC.

The genes are TRBV5-1 and TRBJ2-2; 7 bases align to TRBD2. The V segment lost 6 bases and the J segment 1 base; nucleotides outside the gene matches: 12. Germline-derived CDR1 and CDR2 are SGHRS and YFSETQ. The CDR3 runs to 17 residues. The CDR3 coding sequence is TGCGCCAGCAAATATATAGCGGGCAGTCAGAACACCGGGGAGCTGTTTTTT. It specifies CASKYIAGSQNTGELFF. Based on the CDR3 plus reference TRBV5-1 and TRBJ2-2, the full variable domain is KAGVTQTPRYLIKTRGQQVTLSCSPISGHRSVSWYQQTPGQGLQFLFEYFSETQRNKGNFPGRFSGRQFSNSRSEMNVSTLELGDSALYLCASKYIAGSQNTGELFFGEGSRLTVL.

This chain joins TRBV7-9 and TRBJ1-1, with 12 bases lining up with TRBD1. CDR3 length: 17 residues. V lost 5 bases to trimming and J lost 5 bases; unmatched junction nucleotides: 12. Germline CDR1 is SEHNR and CDR2 is FQNEAQ (reference sequence). The CDR3 reads CASSLGGTGGFSTEAFF. CDR3 DNA: TGTGCCAGCAGCCTAGGAGGGACAGGGGGCTTTTCGACTGAAGCTTTCTTT.

The gene calls are TRBV20-1 and TRBJ2-3; D call uncertain. The V gene's germline CDR1 is DFQATT and CDR2 SNEGSKA (reference sequence). The CDR3 has 12 amino acids. V lost 3 bases, J lost 0 bases, and 4 bases lay in between. CDR3 region: CSASDSTDTQYF. CDR3 nucleotide sequence: TGCAGTGCTAGCGACAGCACAGATACGCAGTATTTT.

This clonotype was seen a few times. The J gene is TRBJ1-5, the V gene TRBV9; D unclear. Germline V gene data show CDR1 as SGDLS and CDR2 as YYNGEE. The length of the CDR3 is 15 residues. V lost 0 bases and J 4 bases, leaving 11 bases between the germline ends. CDR3 nucleotides: TGTGCCAGCAGCGTAGGTCTCCTCTCAAATCAGCCCCAGCATTTT. Protein sequence: CASSVGLLSNQPQHF.

This clonotype has ten or more counts. The chain has TRBV3-1 and TRBJ2-5, with D unresolved. CDR3 size: 15 residues. The germline V and J ends were trimmed by 2 bases and 4 bases, with 14 bases remaining between them. In germline, CDR1 is LGHDT, CDR2 YNNKEL (reference sequence). The CDR3: CASSQSTGAGETQYF. Here the CDR3 DNA reads TGTGCCAGCAGCCAATCAACGGGTGCAGGAGAGACCCAGTACTTC.

This clonotype was observed a handful of times. V and J are TRBV7-8 and TRBJ1-6, with TRBD1 matching over 7 bases. This CDR3 is built from 15 residues. Germline values: CDR1 SGHVS, CDR2 FQNEAQ. Germline trimming cut 4 bases from V and 6 bases from J; bases unmatched to any gene: 6. CDR3 amino acids: CASSSGQMLNSPLHF. In DNA form, the CDR3 reads TGTGCCAGCAGCTCGGGACAGATGCTTAATTCACCCCTCCACTTT. Drawing the rest from reference TRBV7-8 and TRBJ1-6, the complete variable domain is GAGVSQSPRYKVAKRGQDVALRCDPISGHVSLFWYQQALGQGPEFLTYFQNEAQLDKSGLPSDRFFAERPEGSVSTLKIQRTQQEDSAVYLCASSSGQMLNSPLHFGNGTRLTVT.

This clonotype turned up a few times. The junction differs from germline at one of its ends, possibly a read error. The rearrangement joins TRBV7-8 to TRBJ2-3, with 9 bases matching TRBD1. The CDR3 runs 14 residues. Per the germline V gene, CDR1 is SGHVS and CDR2 is FQNEAQ. CDR3 coding DNA: TGTGCCAGCAGTGCCGGGACAGGGCCATATACGGAGTATTTT. It codes for CASSAGTGPYTEYF.

This clonotype was detected only a few times. The chain combines TRBV6-2 or TRBV6-3 with TRBJ2-7, with a weak D call TRBD2 (5 bases). This CDR3 spans 15 amino acids. The V gene's germline CDR1 is MNHEY and CDR2 SVGEGT. V shed 2 bases and J shed 2 bases, with 13 bases lying between them. As DNA, the CDR3 is TGTGCCAGCAGTTACGGCCGGAGGAACACCTACGAGCAGTACTTC. This sequence encodes CASSYGRRNTYEQYF.

This clonotype showed up just a few times. The chain has TRBV27 and TRBJ2-2; TRBD1 matches at 7 bases. The V and J ends lost 5 bases and 6 bases, in that order; junction bases with no gene match: 3. This CDR3 has 13 amino acids. Germline loops: CDR1 MNHEY, CDR2 SMNVEV (reference sequence). In nucleotides, the CDR3 is TGTGCCAGCAGTACCACAGGGGCCGGGGAGCTGTTTTTT. It is translated as CASSTTGAGELFF.

This clonotype was counted between two and nine times. The chain combines TRBV7-8 with TRBJ1-2, with D unclear. The ends were cut back, 1 base at V and 4 bases at J, with 7 bases in the middle. Germline V lookup: CDR1 SGHVS, CDR2 FQNEAQ. This CDR3 is 13 amino acids long. The CDR3, as DNA: TGTGCCAGCAGCTTAGAAGGTTTCTATGGCTACACCTTC. This translates into CASSLEGFYGYTF. Looking up the rest from reference TRBV7-8 and TRBJ1-2 gives the full variable domain: GAGVSQSPRYKVAKRGQDVALRCDPISGHVSLFWYQQALGQGPEFLTYFQNEAQLDKSGLPSDRFFAERPEGSVSTLKIQRTQQEDSAVYLCASSLEGFYGYTFGSGTRLTVV.

In its sample, this clonotype was seen many times. The V gene is TRBV27, the J gene TRBJ2-1; perhaps TRBD2 as D (6 bases). V lost 4 bases to trimming and J lost 4 bases, with 14 bases between them. CDR3 size: 15 residues. From germline, CDR1 is MNHEY and CDR2 SMNVEV (reference sequence). This chain's CDR3 is CASSSGLTFYNEQFF. CDR3 DNA sequence: TGTGCCAGCAGTTCCGGACTAACCTTTTACAATGAGCAGTTCTTC.

This clonotype turned up a few times. The rearrangement links TRBV15 to TRBJ2-7; TRBD2 agrees at 12 bases. With 3 bases clipped from V and 2 bases from J, the junction kept 2 bases outside the gene matches. Germline loops: CDR1 LNHNV, CDR2 YYDKDF (reference sequence). The CDR3 is 15 amino acids. The CDR3 DNA is TGTGCCACCAGCAGCCCTAGCGGGAGGGCCTACGAGCAGTACTTC. The encoded protein is CATSSPSGRAYEQYF.

This clonotype has just a few counts. The J gene is TRBJ2-1, the V gene TRBV27, with D tentatively TRBD1 or TRBD2 (5 bases each). Germline loops: CDR1 MNHEY, CDR2 SMNVEV (reference sequence). The CDR3 totals 13 residues. The V and J ends lost 6 bases and 3 bases respectively, with 9 bases between them. CDR3 region: CASSGTNYNEQFF. The CDR3 DNA follows: TGTGCCAGCAGCGGGACGAACTACAATGAGCAGTTCTTC.

This clonotype has ten or more counts. The chain employs TRBV4-1 and TRBJ2-7, with TRBD2 as a possible D gene (6 bases). Trimming pared 3 bases from V and 0 bases from J, leaving 18 bases between. The germline V gene encodes CDR1 MGHRA and CDR2 YSYEKL. This CDR3 is 17 amino acids long. The CDR3 protein is CASSHPRGTLASYEQYF. Written as DNA, the CDR3 is TGCGCCAGCAGCCATCCTCGCGGGACTCTAGCCTCCTACGAGCAGTACTTC.

This clonotype has only a few counts. V usage is TRBV7-2 and J usage is TRBJ2-2; D may be TRBD2 (7 bases). V gave up 1 base and J gave up 5 bases, with 17 bases separating them. The CDR3 has 17 amino acids. The germline V gene encodes CDR1 SGHTA and CDR2 FQGNSA. The CDR3 sequence: CASSLGGGGGETGELFF. Written as DNA, the CDR3 is TGTGCCAGCAGCTTAGGAGGCGGCGGGGGCGAAACCGGGGAGCTGTTTTTT.

This clonotype was seen a few times. The chain links TRBV7-2 to TRBJ1-2, with no clear D. This CDR3 comprises 16 residues. Trimming removed 0 bases from V and 2 bases from J, with 13 bases in between. Germline V CDR1 and CDR2: SGHTA, FQGNSA. CDR3 nucleotides: TGTGCCAGCAGCTTAGCACATCTGACGGGAAACTATGGCTACACCTTC. Its translation is CASSLAHLTGNYGYTF.

This clonotype came up a few times. The rearrangement uses TRBV12-3 or TRBV12-4 and TRBJ2-3, with unresolved D. The CDR3 has 16 residues. Trimming left V 3 bases short and J 0 bases short, with 13 bases between. The CDR3 loop is CASSLAADLSTDTQYF. CDR3 nucleotides: TGTGCCAGCAGTTTGGCAGCAGACCTGAGCACAGATACGCAGTATTTT.

A few counts support this clonotype. The gene calls are TRBV20-1 and TRBJ1-2; 7 nucleotides match TRBD1. The CDR3 contains 15 residues. Trimming at V came to 1 base and at J to 4 bases, leaving 9 bases not matched to a gene. Germline V CDR1 and CDR2: DFQATT, SNEGSKA (reference sequence). CDR3 sequence reads: CSARARQGMVYGYTF. Written as DNA, the CDR3 is TGCAGTGCTAGAGCTCGACAGGGAATGGTCTATGGCTACACCTTC.

This clonotype came up a few times. The V call is TRBV14, the J call TRBJ2-3; TRBD2 might be the D (5 bases). In germline, CDR1 is SGHDN, CDR2 FVKESK. The CDR3 is 15 amino acids. The V and J ends lost 0 bases and 5 bases respectively, with 12 bases between them. The CDR3 DNA reads TGTGCCAGCAGCCAAGACAAGCGTGAGGGAGATACGCAGTATTTT. It encodes CASSQDKREGDTQYF.

This clonotype was observed a handful of times. J is TRBJ2-1 and V is TRBV28; no clear D gene. V was trimmed by 9 bases and J by 0 bases, leaving 12 bases between them. This CDR3 spans 14 amino acids. Germline V gene data show CDR1 as MDHEN and CDR2 as SYDVKM. In nucleotides, the CDR3 is TGTGCCAGTTCCGGCGGTCTCTCCTACAATGAGCAGTTCTTC. This translates into CASSGGLSYNEQFF.

This clonotype turned up a few times. The DNA for the CDR3 is TGTGCCAGCATACAGGGGGCTGACAATGAGCAGTTCTTC. It yields the protein CASIQGADNEQFF. This chain connects TRBV12-3 or TRBV12-4 to TRBJ2-1; 9 bases agree with TRBD1. This CDR3 spans 13 amino acids. Trimming at V came to 7 bases and at J to 5 bases, leaving 3 bases not matched to a gene.

This clonotype occurred a few times. The DNA of the CDR3 is TGTGCCAGCAGCCGGACTAGCGTGAACACCGGGGAGCTGTTTTTT. Translating gives CASSRTSVNTGELFF. The rearrangement joins TRBV6-2 or TRBV6-3 to TRBJ2-2; 9 nucleotides agree with TRBD2. V was clipped by 6 bases and J by 1 base; unmatched bases: 3. The CDR3 extends over 15 amino acids. CDR1 is MNHEY and CDR2 is SVGEGT in the germline V gene.